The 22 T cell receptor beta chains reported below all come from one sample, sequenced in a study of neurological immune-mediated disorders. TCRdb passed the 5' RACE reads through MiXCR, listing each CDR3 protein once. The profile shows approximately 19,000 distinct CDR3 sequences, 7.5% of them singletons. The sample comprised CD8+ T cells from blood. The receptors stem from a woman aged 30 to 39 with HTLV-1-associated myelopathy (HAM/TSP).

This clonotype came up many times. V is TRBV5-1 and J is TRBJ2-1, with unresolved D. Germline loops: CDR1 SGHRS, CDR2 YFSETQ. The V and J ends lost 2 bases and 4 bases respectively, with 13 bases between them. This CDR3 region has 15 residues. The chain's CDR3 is CASSFYTEQYNEQFF. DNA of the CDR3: TGCGCCAGCAGCTTTTATACGGAGCAGTACAATGAGCAGTTCTTC.

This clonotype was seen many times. The CDR3 DNA reads TGTGCCAGCAGTTCTGGGACAGGGCTCTTTCTCCCTGAAGCTTTCTTT. This encodes CASSSGTGLFLPEAFF. The rearrangement joins TRBV12-3 or TRBV12-4 to TRBJ1-1, with TRBD1 identical over 9 bases. The CDR3 runs to 16 residues. V was pared by 4 bases and J by 6 bases, with 12 bases of the junction left unmatched.

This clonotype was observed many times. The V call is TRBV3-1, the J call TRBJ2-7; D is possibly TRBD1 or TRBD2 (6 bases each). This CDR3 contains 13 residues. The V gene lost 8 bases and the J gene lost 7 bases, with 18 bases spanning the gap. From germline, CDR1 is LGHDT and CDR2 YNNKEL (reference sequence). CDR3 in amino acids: CASQTRGLGEQYF. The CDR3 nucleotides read TGTGCCAGCCAGACCAGGGGACTCGGGGAGCAGTACTTC.

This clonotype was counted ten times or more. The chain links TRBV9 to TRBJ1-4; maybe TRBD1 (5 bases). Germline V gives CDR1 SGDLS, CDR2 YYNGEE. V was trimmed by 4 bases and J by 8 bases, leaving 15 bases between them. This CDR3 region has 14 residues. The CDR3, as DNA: TGTGCCAGCAGCCTCGAATCAGGGAGCGAAAAACTGTTTTTT. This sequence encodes CASSLESGSEKLFF.

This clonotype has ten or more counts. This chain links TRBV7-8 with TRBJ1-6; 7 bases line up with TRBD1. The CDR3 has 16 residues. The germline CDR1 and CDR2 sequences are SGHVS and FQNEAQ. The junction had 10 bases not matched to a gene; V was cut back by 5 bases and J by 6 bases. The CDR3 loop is CASSQGTVSPNSPLHF. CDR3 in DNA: TGTGCCAGCAGCCAAGGGACAGTTTCCCCTAATTCACCCCTCCACTTT. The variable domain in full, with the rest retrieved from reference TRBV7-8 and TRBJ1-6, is GAGVSQSPRYKVAKRGQDVALRCDPISGHVSLFWYQQALGQGPEFLTYFQNEAQLDKSGLPSDRFFAERPEGSVSTLKIQRTQQEDSAVYLCASSQGTVSPNSPLHFGNGTRLTVT.

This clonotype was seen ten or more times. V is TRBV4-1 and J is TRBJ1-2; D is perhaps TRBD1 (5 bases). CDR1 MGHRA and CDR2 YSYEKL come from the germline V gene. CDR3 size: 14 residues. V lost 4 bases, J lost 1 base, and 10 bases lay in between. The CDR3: CASSPKQVNYGYTF. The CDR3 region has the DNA TGCGCCAGCAGCCCGAAACAGGTTAACTATGGCTACACCTTC.

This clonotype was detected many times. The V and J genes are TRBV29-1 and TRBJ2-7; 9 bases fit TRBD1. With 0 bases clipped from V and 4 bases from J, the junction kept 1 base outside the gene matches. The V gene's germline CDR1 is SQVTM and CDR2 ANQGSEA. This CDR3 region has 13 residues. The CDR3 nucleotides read TGCAGCGTTGAAGAGGGACAGGGATACGAGCAGTACTTC. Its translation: CSVEEGQGYEQYF.

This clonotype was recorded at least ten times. The CDR3 region is CSVAYRGPLETQYF. CDR3 nucleotide sequence: TGCAGCGTTGCTTACCGGGGACCGCTGGAGACCCAGTACTTC. The gene calls are TRBV29-1 and TRBJ2-5, with D perhaps given as TRBD1 or TRBD2 (5 bases each). Germline CDR1 reads SQVTM; CDR2 reads ANQGSEA. The CDR3 has 14 amino acids. Trimming left V 4 bases short and J 5 bases short, with 17 bases between.

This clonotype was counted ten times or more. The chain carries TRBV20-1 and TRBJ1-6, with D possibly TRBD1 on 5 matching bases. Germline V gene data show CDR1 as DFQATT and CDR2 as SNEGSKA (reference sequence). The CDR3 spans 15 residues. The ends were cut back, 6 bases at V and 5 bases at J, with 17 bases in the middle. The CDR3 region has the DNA TGCAGTGCCCGGACACCCGACTTTGATAATTCACCCCTCCACTTT. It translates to CSARTPDFDNSPLHF.

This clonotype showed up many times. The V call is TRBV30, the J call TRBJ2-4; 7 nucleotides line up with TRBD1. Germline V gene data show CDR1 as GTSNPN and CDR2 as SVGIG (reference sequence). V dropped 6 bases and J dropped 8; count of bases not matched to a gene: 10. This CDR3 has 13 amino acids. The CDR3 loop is CACHRDSGDIQYF. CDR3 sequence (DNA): TGTGCCTGCCACCGGGACAGTGGGGACATTCAGTACTTC.

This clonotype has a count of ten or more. In DNA form, the CDR3 reads TGTGCCAGCAGTGAACAGACAGGGGGGCGTCCAGATACGCAGTATTTT. Protein product: CASSEQTGGRPDTQYF. The chain couples TRBV6-4 to TRBJ2-3, with 9 bases aligning to TRBD1. V lost 3 bases and J lost 4; bases outside the gene matches: 8. Germline V gives CDR1 MRHNA, CDR2 SNTAGT. The CDR3 totals 16 residues.

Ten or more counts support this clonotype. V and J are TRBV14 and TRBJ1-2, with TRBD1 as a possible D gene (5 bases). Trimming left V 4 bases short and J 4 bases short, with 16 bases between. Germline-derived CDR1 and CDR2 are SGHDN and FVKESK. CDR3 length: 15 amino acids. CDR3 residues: CASSRSAGAPYGYTF. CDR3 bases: TGTGCCAGCAGCCGGTCGGCCGGGGCCCCCTATGGCTACACCTTC.

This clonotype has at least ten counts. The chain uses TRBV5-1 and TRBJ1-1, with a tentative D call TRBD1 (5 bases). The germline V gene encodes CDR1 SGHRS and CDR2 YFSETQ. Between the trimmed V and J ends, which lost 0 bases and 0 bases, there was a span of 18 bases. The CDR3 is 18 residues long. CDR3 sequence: CASSLDLGGRGMNTEAFF. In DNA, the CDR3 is TGCGCCAGCAGCTTGGATTTGGGGGGAAGGGGAATGAACACTGAAGCTTTCTTT.

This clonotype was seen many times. The chain's CDR3 is CASGYRDRGITDTQYF. The DNA for the CDR3 is TGTGCCAGCGGCTACCGGGACAGGGGAATAACAGATACGCAGTATTTT. V gene TRBV9 combines with J gene TRBJ2-3, with 10 bases fitting TRBD1. CDR1 SGDLS and CDR2 YYNGEE come from the germline V gene. V shed 7 bases and J 3 bases; nucleotides not matched to a gene: 11. The CDR3 consists of 16 residues.

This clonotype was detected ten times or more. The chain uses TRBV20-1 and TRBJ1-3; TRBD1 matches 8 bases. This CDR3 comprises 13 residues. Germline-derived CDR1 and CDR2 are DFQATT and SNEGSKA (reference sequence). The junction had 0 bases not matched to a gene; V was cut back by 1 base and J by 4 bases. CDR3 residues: CSARAGGGNTIYF. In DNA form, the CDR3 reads TGCAGTGCTAGAGCAGGGGGCGGAAACACCATATATTTT.

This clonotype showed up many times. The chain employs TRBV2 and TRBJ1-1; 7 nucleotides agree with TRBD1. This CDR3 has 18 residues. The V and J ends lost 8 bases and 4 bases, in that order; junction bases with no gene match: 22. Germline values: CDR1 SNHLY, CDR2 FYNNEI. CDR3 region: CASQTAPGRGVHGTEAFF. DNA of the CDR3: TGTGCCAGCCAAACCGCCCCCGGCAGGGGGGTTCATGGCACTGAAGCTTTCTTT.

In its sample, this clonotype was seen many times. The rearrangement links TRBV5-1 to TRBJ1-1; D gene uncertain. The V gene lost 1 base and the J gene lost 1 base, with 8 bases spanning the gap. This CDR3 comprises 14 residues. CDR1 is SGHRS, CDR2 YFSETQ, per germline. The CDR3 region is CASSLRAENTEAFF. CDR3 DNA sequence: TGCGCCAGCAGCTTGAGGGCAGAGAACACTGAAGCTTTCTTT.

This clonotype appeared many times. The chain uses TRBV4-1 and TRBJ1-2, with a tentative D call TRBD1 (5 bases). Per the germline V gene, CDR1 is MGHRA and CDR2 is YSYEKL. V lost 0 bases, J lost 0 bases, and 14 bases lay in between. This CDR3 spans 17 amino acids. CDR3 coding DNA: TGCGCCAGCAGCCAAGATCCGAGGGACGGAACTAACTATGGCTACACCTTC. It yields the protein CASSQDPRDGTNYGYTF.

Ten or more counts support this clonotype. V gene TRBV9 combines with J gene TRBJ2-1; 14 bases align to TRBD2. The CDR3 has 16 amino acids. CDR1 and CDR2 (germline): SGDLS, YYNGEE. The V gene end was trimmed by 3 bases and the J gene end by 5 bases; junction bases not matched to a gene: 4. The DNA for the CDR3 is TGTGCCAGCAGCGGACGACTAGCGGGGGGGAACAATGAGCAGTTCTTC. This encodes CASSGRLAGGNNEQFF.

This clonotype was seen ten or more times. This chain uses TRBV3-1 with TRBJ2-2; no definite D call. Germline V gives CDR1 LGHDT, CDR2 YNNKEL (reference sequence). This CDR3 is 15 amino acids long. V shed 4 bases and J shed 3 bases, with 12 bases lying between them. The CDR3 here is CASSPPGVHTGELFF. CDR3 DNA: TGTGCCAGCAGCCCACCGGGCGTACACACCGGGGAGCTGTTTTTT.

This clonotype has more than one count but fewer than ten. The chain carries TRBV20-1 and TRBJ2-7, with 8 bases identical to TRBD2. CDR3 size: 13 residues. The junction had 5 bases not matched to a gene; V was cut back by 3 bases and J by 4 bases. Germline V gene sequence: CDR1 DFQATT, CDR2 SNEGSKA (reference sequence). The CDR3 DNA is TGCAGTGCTAGGCGGGGGGCCAGGTACGAGCAGTACTTC. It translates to CSARRGARYEQYF.

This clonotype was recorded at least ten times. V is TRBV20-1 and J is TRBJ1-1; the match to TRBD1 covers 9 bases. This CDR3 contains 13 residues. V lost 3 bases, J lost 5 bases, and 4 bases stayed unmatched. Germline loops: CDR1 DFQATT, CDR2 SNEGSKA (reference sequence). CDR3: CSARGTGRTEAFF. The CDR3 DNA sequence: TGCAGTGCTAGGGGGACAGGGAGGACTGAAGCTTTCTTT.